A selection of T cell receptor beta chains follows, all from one sample in a study of yellow fever vaccine responses in identical twins. TCRdb redid the calling of the RT-PCR reads with MiXCR, one entry per CDR3 protein. Of over 10,000 distinct CDR3 sequences listed, approximately 85% are singletons. The material sequenced was T cells from blood (PBMCs), unsorted or a sorted subset (not recorded which), taken before or after yellow fever vaccination (not recorded which). Every receptor here comes from a young woman who received the yellow fever vaccine. Each CDR3 is given with its conserved first and last residue. Fields, in order: CDR3 protein, CDR3 DNA, clone size, D gene, V gene, J gene. The D gene is left open where the match is weak. Clone sizes are given selectively: once, few, many, or a class where the clone is expanded.

CASSQDHRPDTQYF	TGTGCCAGCAGCCAAGACCACAGGCCAGATACGCAGTATTTT	NA	NA	TRBV3-1	TRBJ2-3
CASRFSSYNEQFF	TGTGCCAGCAGGTTCTCCTCCTACAATGAGCAGTTCTTC	NA	NA	TRBV12-3/TRBV12-4	TRBJ2-1
CATSTGTGTDTQYF	TGTGCCACCAGCACGGGGACTGGCACAGATACGCAGTATTTT	NA	NA	TRBV15	TRBJ2-3
CSARDFGRPISYTF	TGCAGTGCTAGAGATTTCGGCCGGCCTATAAGCTACACCTTC	NA	NA	TRBV20-1	TRBJ1-2
CASSLMGQGNQPQHF	TGCGCCAGCAGCCTAATGGGACAGGGCAATCAGCCCCAGCATTTT	NA	TRBD1	TRBV4-1	TRBJ1-5
CASSSKQSTEQYF	TGTGCCAGCAGCTCCAAACAGTCTACCGAGCAGTACTTC	NA	NA	TRBV11-2	TRBJ2-7
CASRLTGNEKLFF	TGCGCCAGCAGACTCACAGGGAATGAAAAACTGTTTTTT	NA	NA	TRBV5-1	TRBJ1-4
CASNLAWARTDTQYF	TGTGCCAGCAACCTGGCGTGGGCTCGCACAGATACGCAGTATTTT	NA	NA	TRBV28	TRBJ2-3
CASRPTLSEGYGYTF	TGCGCCAGCAGACCTACCCTTTCTGAAGGCTATGGCTACACCTTC	NA	NA	TRBV4-3	TRBJ1-2
CASSQSEKSTNEKLFF	TGCGCCAGCAGTCAATCTGAGAAGTCAACTAATGAAAAACTGTTTTTT	few	NA	TRBV23-1	TRBJ1-4
CASSPQVQYNEQFF	TGTGCCAGCAGCCCACAAGTCCAGTACAATGAGCAGTTCTTC	NA	NA	TRBV5-4	TRBJ2-1
CASRDALAKNIQYF	TGTGCCAGTCGGGACGCGTTAGCCAAAAACATTCAGTACTTC	NA	NA	TRBV19	TRBJ2-4
CASSYWRQDSGNTIYF	TGTGCCAGCAGTTACTGGAGACAGGACTCTGGAAACACCATATATTTT	NA	NA	TRBV6-5	TRBJ1-3
CSVDSVGETQYF	TGCAGCGTTGATTCCGTGGGGGAGACCCAGTACTTC	NA	NA	TRBV29-1	TRBJ2-5
CASSEGEGGADYGYTF	TGTGCCAGCAGTGAGGGGGAAGGGGGCGCTGACTATGGCTACACCTTC	NA	TRBD1	TRBV2	TRBJ1-2
CASSQGRGEQYF	TGTGCCAGCAGCCAGGGACGCGGCGAGCAGTACTTC	NA	NA	TRBV6-1	TRBJ2-7
CSVTLSNTGELFF	TGCAGCGTTACTCTCTCGAACACCGGGGAGCTGTTTTTT	NA	NA	TRBV29-1	TRBJ2-2
CATSGDSGGSYGYTF	TGTGCCACCAGTGGTGACTCCGGGGGCTCCTATGGCTACACCTTC	NA	NA	TRBV24-1	TRBJ1-2
CASSSGTDTQYF	TGTGCCAGCAGCTCAGGCACAGATACGCAGTATTTT	once	NA	TRBV11-3	TRBJ2-3
CSASLRGSGYEQYF	TGCAGTGCTAGTCTGCGCGGGAGTGGTTACGAGCAGTACTTC	NA	TRBD2	TRBV20-1	TRBJ2-7
CSVICLVSFGEYF	TGCAGCGTTATCTGTTTAGTCTCTTTCGGGGAGTACTTC	few	NA	TRBV29-1	TRBJ2-7
CASSYGQIYGYTF	TGTGCCAGCAGCTACGGTCAGATCTATGGCTACACCTTC	few	NA	TRBV7-9	TRBJ1-2
CASSFRRIQNGYTF	TGTGCCAGCAGCTTTAGGCGGATACAGAATGGCTACACCTTC	NA	NA	TRBV5-6	TRBJ1-2
CSVRDGGTYEQYF	TGCAGCGTTAGGGACGGAGGGACCTACGAGCAGTACTTC	once	NA	TRBV29-1	TRBJ2-7
CSARDRQVANYGYTF	TGCAGTGCTAGAGACCGACAGGTCGCAAACTATGGCTACACCTTC	NA	NA	TRBV20-1	TRBJ1-2
CASSLSLLVQYF	TGTGCCAGCAGCTTGAGTCTCCTGGTTCAGTACTTC	once	NA	TRBV7-2	TRBJ2-4
CASKWTGSIYEQYF	TGTGCCAGCAAGTGGACAGGGAGTATCTACGAGCAGTACTTC	NA	TRBD1	TRBV2	TRBJ2-7
CATSDLQGSYNEQFF	TGTGCCACCAGTGATTTGCAGGGATCCTACAATGAGCAGTTCTTC	once	NA	TRBV24-1	TRBJ2-1
CASSPYFGQGDETQYF	TGTGCCAGCAGTCCTTATTTCGGACAGGGGGATGAGACCCAGTACTTC	NA	TRBD1	TRBV12-3/TRBV12-4	TRBJ2-5
CSADQETQYF	TGCAGCGCCGACCAAGAGACCCAGTACTTC	NA	NA	TRBV29-1	TRBJ2-5
CSVASGANVLTF	TGCAGCGTTGCGAGTGGGGCCAACGTCCTGACTTTC	NA	NA	TRBV29-1	TRBJ2-6
CASSQGNTEAFF	TGCGCCAGCAGTCAAGGGAACACTGAAGCTTTCTTT	NA	NA	TRBV23-1	TRBJ1-1
CASSPLGGTEAFF	TGTGCCAGCTCACCGCTGGGGGGGACTGAAGCTTTCTTT	NA	NA	TRBV18	TRBJ1-1
CSVAGQDQETQYF	TGCAGCGTGGCAGGACAGGACCAAGAGACCCAGTACTTC	NA	TRBD1	TRBV29-1	TRBJ2-5
CASSLRVRPALYEQYF	TGTGCCAGCAGCTTACGGGTACGCCCAGCCCTCTACGAGCAGTACTTC	NA	NA	TRBV11-2	TRBJ2-7
CASSPSEGSTDTQYF	TGTGCCAGCAGCCCGTCCGAGGGTAGCACAGATACGCAGTATTTT	NA	NA	TRBV13	TRBJ2-3
CSVGTGHEQYF	TGCAGCGTTGGGACAGGGCACGAGCAGTACTTC	NA	TRBD1	TRBV29-1	TRBJ2-7
CASSPRDRGTQTQYF	TGTGCCAGTAGTCCCCGGGACAGGGGAACGCAGACCCAGTACTTC	NA	TRBD1	TRBV19	TRBJ2-5
CSVDWQGSKTQYF	TGCAGCGTTGATTGGCAGGGGTCAAAGACCCAGTACTTC	NA	NA	TRBV29-1	TRBJ2-5
CASSQLSGGDKYQETQYF	TGTGCCAGCAGTCAACTTAGCGGGGGGGATAAATACCAAGAGACCCAGTACTTC	NA	TRBD2	TRBV23-1	TRBJ2-5
CASSQDPLAGGIAYEQYF	TGTGCCAGCAGCCAAGATCCCCTAGCGGGAGGGATTGCCTACGAGCAGTACTTC	once	TRBD2	TRBV4-2	TRBJ2-7
CASSSTGSLAKNIQYF	TGTGCCAGCAGTTCTACGGGCTCCCTAGCCAAAAACATTCAGTACTTC	NA	NA	TRBV2	TRBJ2-4
CASGFTGLTDTQYF	TGTGCCAGCGGCTTCACGGGTCTCACAGATACGCAGTATTTT	NA	NA	TRBV7-3	TRBJ2-3
CASSLNLGGEAKNIQYF	TGTGCCAGCAGCTTAAATCTAGGGGGCGAAGCCAAAAACATTCAGTACTTC	NA	TRBD1	TRBV7-3	TRBJ2-4
CASSRFGEGYTIYF	TGTGCCAGCAGCCGATTTGGAGAGGGCTACACCATATATTTT	NA	NA	TRBV5-4	TRBJ1-3
CASSLAGSASYEQYF	TGTGCCAGCAGCTTAGCGGGGAGTGCCTCCTACGAGCAGTACTTC	NA	NA	TRBV7-2	TRBJ2-7
CATSRDPGLANSPLHF	TGTGCCACCAGCAGAGATCCAGGGTTGGCGAATTCACCCCTCCACTTT	few	NA	TRBV15	TRBJ1-6
CASSRGTSTDTQYF	TGTGCCAGCAGTCGGGGAACTAGCACAGATACGCAGTATTTT	NA	NA	TRBV2	TRBJ2-3
CASSSHPGGNNTEAFF	TGTGCCAGCAGTTCCCACCCTGGGGGGAACAACACTGAAGCTTTCTTT	NA	NA	TRBV28	TRBJ1-1
CSVEGLAEKWYNEQFF	TGCAGCGTTGAAGGACTAGCGGAGAAGTGGTACAATGAGCAGTTCTTC	NA	TRBD2	TRBV29-1	TRBJ2-1
CSVLERDYEQYF	TGCAGCGTGCTGGAACGGGACTACGAGCAGTACTTC	NA	NA	TRBV29-1	TRBJ2-7
CASSLGRQGYNEQFF	TGTGCCAGCAGCCTAGGCAGACAAGGATACAATGAGCAGTTCTTC	NA	NA	TRBV2	TRBJ2-1
CASSPWGTEETQYF	TGCGCCAGCAGTCCCTGGGGGACAGAAGAGACCCAATACTTC	once	TRBD1	TRBV23-1	TRBJ2-5
CASSLDGGPGTDTQYF	TGTGCCAGCAGCTTAGACGGGGGGCCGGGCACAGATACGCAGTATTTT	NA	NA	TRBV11-1	TRBJ2-3
CASSLYPDNTGELFF	TGTGCCAGCAGCTTATATCCCGATAACACCGGGGAGCTGTTTTTT	NA	NA	TRBV11-2	TRBJ2-2
CASSDSSNQPQHF	TGTGCCAGCAGTGACTCCAGTAATCAGCCCCAGCATTTT	NA	NA	TRBV2	TRBJ1-5
CASSLGSGTLTYEQYF	TGTGCCAGCAGCTTAGGGTCCGGGACACTGACCTACGAGCAGTACTTC	NA	NA	TRBV13	TRBJ2-7
CSVLTSGTYNEQFF	TGCAGCGTCCTCACTAGCGGGACTTACAATGAGCAGTTCTTC	NA	TRBD2	TRBV29-1	TRBJ2-1
CSVYQATDGYTF	TGCAGCGTCTACCAGGCAACCGATGGCTACACCTTC	NA	NA	TRBV29-1	TRBJ1-2
CASSPIQSSYNEQFF	TGTGCCAGCTCACCCATACAGAGCTCCTACAATGAGCAGTTCTTC	NA	NA	TRBV18	TRBJ2-1